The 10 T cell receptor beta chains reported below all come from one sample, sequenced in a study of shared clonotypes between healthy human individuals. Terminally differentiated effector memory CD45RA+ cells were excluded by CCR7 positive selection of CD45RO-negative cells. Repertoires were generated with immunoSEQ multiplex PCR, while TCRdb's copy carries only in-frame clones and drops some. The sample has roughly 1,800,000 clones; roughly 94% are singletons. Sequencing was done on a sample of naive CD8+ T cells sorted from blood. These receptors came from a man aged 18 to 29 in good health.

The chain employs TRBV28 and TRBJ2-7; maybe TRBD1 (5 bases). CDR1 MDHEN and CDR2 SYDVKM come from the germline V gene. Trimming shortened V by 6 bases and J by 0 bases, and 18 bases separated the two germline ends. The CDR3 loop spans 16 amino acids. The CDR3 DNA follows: TGTGCCAGCAGCATTATCCCCAGGGCCAGCTCCTACGAGCAGTACTTC. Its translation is CASSIIPRASSYEQYF.

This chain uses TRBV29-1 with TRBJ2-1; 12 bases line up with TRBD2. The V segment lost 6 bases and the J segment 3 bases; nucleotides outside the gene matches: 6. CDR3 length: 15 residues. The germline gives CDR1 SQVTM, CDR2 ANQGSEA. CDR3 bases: TGCAGCGTGTACGGGACTAGCGGGCACTACAATGAGCAGTTCTTC. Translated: CSVYGTSGHYNEQFF.

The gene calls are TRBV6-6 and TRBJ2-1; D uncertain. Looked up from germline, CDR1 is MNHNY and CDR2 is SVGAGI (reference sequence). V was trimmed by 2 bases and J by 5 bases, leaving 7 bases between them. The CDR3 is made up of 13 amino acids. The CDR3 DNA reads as TGTGCCAGCAGTTACCACCCCAACAATGAGCAGTTCTTC. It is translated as CASSYHPNNEQFF.

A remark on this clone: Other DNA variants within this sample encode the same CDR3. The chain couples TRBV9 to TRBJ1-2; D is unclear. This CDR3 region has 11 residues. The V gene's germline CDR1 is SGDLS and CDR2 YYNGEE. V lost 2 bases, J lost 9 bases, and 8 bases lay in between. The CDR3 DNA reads TGTGCCAGCAGCGTCGAGGGAAGCTACACCTTC. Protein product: CASSVEGSYTF.

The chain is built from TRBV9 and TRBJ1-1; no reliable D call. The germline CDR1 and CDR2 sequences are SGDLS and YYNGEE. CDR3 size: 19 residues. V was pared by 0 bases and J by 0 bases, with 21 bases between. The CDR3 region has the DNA TGTGCCAGCAGCGTAGTGCCTGGGATGGCCCATCGAGTGAACACTGAAGCTTTCTTT. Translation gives CASSVVPGMAHRVNTEAFF.

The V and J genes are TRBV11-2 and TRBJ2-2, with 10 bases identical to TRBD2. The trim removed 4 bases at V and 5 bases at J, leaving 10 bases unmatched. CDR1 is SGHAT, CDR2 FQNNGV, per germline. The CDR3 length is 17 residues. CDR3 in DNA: TGTGCCAGCAGCTCCCCCTGGACTAGCGGAGGGACCGGGGAGCTGTTTTTT. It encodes CASSSPWTSGGTGELFF.

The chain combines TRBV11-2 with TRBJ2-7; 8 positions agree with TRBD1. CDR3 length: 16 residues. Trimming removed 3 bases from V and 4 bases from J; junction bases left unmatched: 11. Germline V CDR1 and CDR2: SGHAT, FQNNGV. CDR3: CASSFPSYRGDYEQYF. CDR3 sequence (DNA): TGTGCCAGCAGCTTCCCCTCCTACAGGGGGGATTACGAGCAGTACTTC.

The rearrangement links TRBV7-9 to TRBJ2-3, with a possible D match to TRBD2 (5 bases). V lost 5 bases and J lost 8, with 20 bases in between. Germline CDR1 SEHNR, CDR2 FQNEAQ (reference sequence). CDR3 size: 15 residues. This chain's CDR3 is CASSGGSDLRGTQYF. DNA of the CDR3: TGTGCCAGCAGCGGCGGCTCAGACCTCCGGGGTACGCAGTATTTT.

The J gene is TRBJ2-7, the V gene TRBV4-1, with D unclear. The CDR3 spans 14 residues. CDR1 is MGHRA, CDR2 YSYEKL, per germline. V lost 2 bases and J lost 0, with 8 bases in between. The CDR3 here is CASSQLPDSYEQYF. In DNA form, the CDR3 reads TGCGCCAGCAGCCAACTCCCAGACTCCTACGAGCAGTACTTC.

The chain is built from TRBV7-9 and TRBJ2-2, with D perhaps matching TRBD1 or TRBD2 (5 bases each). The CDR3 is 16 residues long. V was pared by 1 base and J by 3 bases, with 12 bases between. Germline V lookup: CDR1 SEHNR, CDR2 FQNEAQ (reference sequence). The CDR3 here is CASSLVGGADTGELFF. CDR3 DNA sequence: TGTGCCAGCAGCTTAGTTGGGGGAGCCGACACCGGGGAGCTGTTTTTT.